The next 17 T cell receptor beta chains were all read from a single sample in a study of blood T cell repertoires in COVID-19. Generated by immunoSEQ multiplex PCR, the TCRdb table keeps only in-frame clones and is missing some. This table has approximately 180,000 clones, over 75% appearing once. What was sequenced was peripheral blood. These TCRs come from a person between 65 and 80 years old with COVID-19, enrolled during active disease.

The chain carries TRBV4-3 and TRBJ2-7, with TRBD2 as a possible D gene (7 bases). The CDR3 loop spans 14 amino acids. Germline lookup yields CDR1 LGHNA and CDR2 YSLEER. The V end was cut by 4 bases, the J end by 5 bases, with 15 bases between. The CDR3 reads CASSPRSRGHEQYF. CDR3 bases: TGCGCCAGCAGCCCTCGGTCGCGGGGGCACGAGCAGTACTTC.

The V gene is TRBV7-9, the J gene TRBJ2-5, with D possibly TRBD2 on 6 matching bases. V lost 2 bases to trimming and J lost 2 bases, with 9 bases between them. The germline V gene encodes CDR1 SEHNR and CDR2 FQNEAQ (reference sequence). This CDR3 is built from 14 residues. CDR3 sequence: CASSLNSGQETQYF. CDR3 nucleotide sequence: TGTGCCAGCAGCTTAAATAGCGGTCAAGAGACCCAGTACTTC.

The V gene is TRBV7-3, the J gene TRBJ2-3; 9 nucleotides agree with TRBD2. CDR1 SGHTA and CDR2 FQGTGA come from the germline V gene. This CDR3 has 15 amino acids. Trimming cost V 5 bases and J 2 bases; bases outside gene matches: 5. The CDR3 bases are TGTGCCAGCAGCATGAGCGGGGGGACCACAGATACGCAGTATTTT. It encodes CASSMSGGTTDTQYF.

This clone was detected a few times. The same CDR3 also results from other DNA sequences found in this sample. The CDR3 region has the DNA TGTGCCATAGGGACGGGGGATAGCAATCAGCCCCAGCATTTT. This sequence encodes CAIGTGDSNQPQHF. This chain joins TRBV10-3 and TRBJ1-5; D is possibly TRBD1 (5 bases). The CDR3 has 14 amino acids. Germline CDR1 is ENHRY and CDR2 is SYGVKD. Between the trimmed V and J ends, which lost 9 bases and 0 bases, there was a span of 12 bases.

This clone came up a few times. The J gene is TRBJ1-1, the V gene TRBV5-3, with D possibly TRBD1 on 5 matching bases. TRBV5-3 is an ORF, and what it does is uncertain. V shed 1 base and J shed 0 bases, with 16 bases lying between them. CDR3 size: 17 residues. CDR3 sequence reads: CARSLLRAGSMNTEAFF. The DNA for the CDR3 is TGTGCCAGAAGCTTGCTACGTGCAGGGTCCATGAACACTGAAGCTTTCTTT.

The V and J genes are TRBV4-3 and TRBJ2-7; D perhaps matches TRBD1 (6 bases). Germline V gene lookup returns CDR1 LGHNA and CDR2 YSLEER. Trimming shortened V by 7 bases and J by 2 bases, and 18 bases separated the two germline ends. The CDR3 has 15 residues. Written as DNA, the CDR3 is TGCGCCAGCAAGCCCCCGGGACACCTAACCTACGAGCAGTACTTC. It codes for CASKPPGHLTYEQYF.

There are a few counts of this clone. The chain has TRBV14 and TRBJ1-1; 9 bases match TRBD1. Per germline, CDR1 SGHDN and CDR2 FVKESK. Trimming took 4 bases from V and 11 from J; bases not matched to a gene: 17. The CDR3 is made up of 16 amino acids. CDR3 loop: CASSPLTLRDRVIAFF. The CDR3 DNA is TGTGCCAGCAGCCCCCTTACCCTCCGGGACAGGGTTATCGCTTTCTTT. The complete variable domain, with remaining parts taken from reference TRBV14 and TRBJ1-1, reads EAGVTQFPSHSVIEKGQTVTLRCDPISGHDNLYWYRRVMGKEIKFLLHFVKESKQDESGMPNNRFLAERTGGTYSTLKVQPAELEDSGVYFCASSPLTLRDRVIAFFGQGTRLTVV.

This CDR3 is CSGGGVRARGNTEAFF. CDR3 bases: TGCAGCGGCGGTGGGGTCAGGGCAAGGGGGAACACTGAAGCTTTCTTT. V gene TRBV29-1 combines with J gene TRBJ1-1, with D perhaps matching TRBD1 (5 bases). This CDR3 has 16 amino acids. The V end lost 7 bases, the J end lost 1 base, and 22 bases lay between the germline ends. CDR1 is SQVTM and CDR2 is ANQGSEA in the germline V gene.

V usage is TRBV5-5 and J usage is TRBJ1-1, with unresolved D. Germline CDR1 reads SGHKS; CDR2 reads YYEKEE (reference sequence). This CDR3 has 13 amino acids. V was clipped by 3 bases and J by 2 bases, with 8 bases between them. CDR3 sequence reads: CASSSQNNTEAFF. The CDR3 nucleotides read TGTGCCAGCAGCTCTCAGAACAACACTGAAGCTTTCTTT.

The J gene is TRBJ1-5, the V gene TRBV20-1, with 8 positions matching TRBD1. This CDR3 is built from 14 residues. Germline V gene lookup returns CDR1 DFQATT and CDR2 SNEGSKA (reference sequence). Trimming at V came to 3 bases and at J to 7 bases, leaving 8 bases not matched to a gene. For the CDR3, the DNA is TGCAGTGCTAGTCACAGGGGGTATAACCAGCCCCAGCATTTT. Its translation: CSASHRGYNQPQHF.

The rearrangement joins TRBV6-4 to TRBJ2-2, with no clear D. Per the germline V gene, CDR1 is MRHNA and CDR2 is SNTAGT. The CDR3 runs 15 residues. V lost 2 bases, J lost 7 bases, and 14 bases lay in between. CDR3 region: CASSDPLSANGELFF. The CDR3 nucleotides are TGTGCCAGCAGTGACCCCCTAAGTGCCAACGGGGAGCTGTTTTTT.

The chain combines TRBV7-8 with TRBJ2-2; perhaps TRBD2 as D (6 bases). Germline V gene lookup returns CDR1 SGHVS and CDR2 FQNEAQ. The V and J ends lost 5 bases and 5 bases respectively, with 18 bases between them. The CDR3 extends over 16 amino acids. This chain's CDR3 is CASSRDGGGVTGELFF. CDR3 in DNA: TGTGCCAGCAGCCGAGACGGGGGAGGAGTAACCGGGGAGCTGTTTTTT.

The CDR3 DNA is TGTGCCAGCAGCCAAACCGGGACATCTGGAAACACCATATATTTT. Its protein product is CASSQTGTSGNTIYF. The genes are TRBV3-1 (or the pseudogene TRBV3-2) and TRBJ1-3; TRBD1 is a possible D gene (6 bases). Trimming stripped 2 bases from V and 1 base from J, with 9 bases between. This CDR3 comprises 15 residues. The germline V gene has CDR1 LGHDT and CDR2 YNNKEL (reference sequence).

The V and J genes are TRBV19 and TRBJ2-7, with D possibly being TRBD2 (6 bases). Trimming stripped 3 bases from V and 7 bases from J, with 13 bases between. The CDR3 extends over 13 amino acids. CDR1 is LNHDA, CDR2 SQIVND, per germline (reference sequence). The CDR3 spells CASSIRGAWEQYF. The CDR3 DNA follows: TGTGCCAGTAGTATTCGCGGGGCCTGGGAGCAGTACTTC.

The chain combines TRBV9 with TRBJ2-3, with D perhaps matching TRBD1 (6 bases). CDR3 length equals 17 residues. Trimming took 3 bases from V and 4 from J, leaving 21 bases between them. The germline CDR1 and CDR2 sequences are SGDLS and YYNGEE. CDR3 region: CASSGSPGERAPDTQYF. For the CDR3, the DNA is TGTGCCAGCAGCGGCTCTCCAGGGGAAAGGGCCCCAGATACGCAGTATTTT.

The rearrangement uses TRBV19 and TRBJ1-2; D not certain. The ends were cut back, 9 bases at V and 4 bases at J, with 18 bases in the middle. CDR1 and CDR2 (germline): LNHDA, SQIVND (reference sequence). CDR3 length: 14 amino acids. CDR3 DNA sequence: TGTGCCAGCGCTGCCGACGGAGCCGCCTATGGCTACACCTTC. Amino acids: CASAADGAAYGYTF.

This chain connects TRBV15 to TRBJ1-6, with a weak D call TRBD1 (6 bases). CDR3 length: 15 amino acids. Between the trimmed V and J ends, which lost 6 bases and 11 bases, there was a span of 20 bases. In germline, CDR1 is LNHNV, CDR2 YYDKDF (reference sequence). In DNA form, the CDR3 reads TGTGCCACCAGTAAAGGGGGGGGGCGTTGGACACCCCTCCACTTT. This translates into CATSKGGGRWTPLHF.